The sequence of this TCR beta chain was determined in a study of blood T cell repertoires in COVID-19. The wider study: Researchers got acute and convalescent COVID-19 samples from the United States, Italy and Spain. The analysed material was cDNA or gDNA that came from T cells, B-cell-depleted T cells, or PBMCs.

V was trimmed by 5 bases and J by 1 base, leaving 9 bases between them. This CDR3 contains 15 residues. Germline assignment: CDR1 MDHEN and CDR2 SYDVKM. Sequenced by immunoSEQ multiplex PCR; TCRdb stores in-frame clones only, minus some. This repertoire shows a few hundred thousand clones, 82% found once; its top ten account for about 3.8%. Sequencing used peripheral blood. This sequence originates from a woman older than 75 with acute or convalescent COVID-19. The V and J genes are TRBV28 and TRBJ1-6; TRBD1 is a possible D gene (5 bases). CDR3 residues: CASSQRQSYNSPLHF. The CDR3 DNA reads as TGTGCCAGCAGTCAACGACAGTCCTATAATTCACCCCTCCACTTT.